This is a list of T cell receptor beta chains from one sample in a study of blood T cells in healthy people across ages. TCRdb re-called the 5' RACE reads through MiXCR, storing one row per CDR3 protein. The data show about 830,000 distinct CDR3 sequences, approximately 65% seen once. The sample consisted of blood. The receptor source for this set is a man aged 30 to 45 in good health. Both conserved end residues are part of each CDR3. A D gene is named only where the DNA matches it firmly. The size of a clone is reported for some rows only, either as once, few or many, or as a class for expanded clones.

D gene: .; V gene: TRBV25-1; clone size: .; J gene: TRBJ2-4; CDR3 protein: CAAGSGSQYF; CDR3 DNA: TGTGCCGCCGGTTCGGGATCCCAGTACTTC
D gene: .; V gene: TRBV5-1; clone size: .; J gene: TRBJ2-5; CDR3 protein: CASSPRGRPTQQYF; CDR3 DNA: TGCGCCAGCAGCCCGAGGGGCAGACCTACCCAGCAGTACTTC
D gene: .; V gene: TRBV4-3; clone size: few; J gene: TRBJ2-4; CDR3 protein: CASSQDLALYKEQYF; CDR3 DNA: TGCGCCAGCAGCCAAGATTTAGCCCTCTATAAGGAGCAGTACTTC
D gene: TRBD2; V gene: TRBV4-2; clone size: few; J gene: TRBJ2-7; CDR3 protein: CASSVGTSGGYEQYF; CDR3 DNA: TGTGCCAGCAGCGTAGGGACTAGCGGGGGCTACGAGCAGTACTTC
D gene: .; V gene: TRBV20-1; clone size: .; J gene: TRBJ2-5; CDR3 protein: CSAHRVEAQYF; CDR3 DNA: TGCAGTGCTCATAGGGTAGAGGCCCAGTACTTC
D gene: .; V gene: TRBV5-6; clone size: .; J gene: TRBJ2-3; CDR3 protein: CASSVTTYTDTQYF; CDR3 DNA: TGTGCCAGCAGCGTGACTACCTACACAGATACGCAGTATTTT
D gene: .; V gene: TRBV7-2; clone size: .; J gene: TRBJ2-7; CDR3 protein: CASPPLNRKYF; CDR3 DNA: TGTGCCAGTCCCCCGCTCAACAGGAAGTACTTC
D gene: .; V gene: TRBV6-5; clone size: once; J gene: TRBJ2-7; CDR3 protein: CASSPAPIGSAYEQYF; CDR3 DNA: TGTGCCAGCAGTCCCGCTCCGATTGGGTCGGCCTACGAGCAGTACTTC
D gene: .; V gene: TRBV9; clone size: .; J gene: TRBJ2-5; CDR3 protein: CASSAAPAQETQYF; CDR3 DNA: TGTGCCAGCAGCGCTGCCCCGGCCCAAGAGACCCAGTACTTC
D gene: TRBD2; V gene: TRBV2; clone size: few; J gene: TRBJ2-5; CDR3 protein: CASSIRPGVAGGLQETQYF; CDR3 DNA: TGTGCCAGCAGTATTCGTCCAGGGGTGGCGGGGGGACTCCAAGAGACCCAGTACTTC
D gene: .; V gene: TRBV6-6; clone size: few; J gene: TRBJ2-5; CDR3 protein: CASSPPGVRETQYF; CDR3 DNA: TGTGCCAGCAGTCCCCCGGGAGTTCGTGAGACCCAGTACTTC
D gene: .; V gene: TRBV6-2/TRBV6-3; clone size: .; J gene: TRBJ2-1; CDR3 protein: CASSYGGTSYVQFF; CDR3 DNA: TGTGCCAGCAGTTACGGCGGTACCTCCTATGTGCAGTTCTTC
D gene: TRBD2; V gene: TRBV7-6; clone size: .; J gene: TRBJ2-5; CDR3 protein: CASSLVTGGQYF; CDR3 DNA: TGTGCCAGCAGCTTAGTTACGGGGGGGCAGTACTTC
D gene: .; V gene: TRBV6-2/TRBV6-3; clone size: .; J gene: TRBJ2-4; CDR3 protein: CASSYAGSKNIQYF; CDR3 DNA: TGTGCCAGCAGTTACGCAGGATCCAAAAACATTCAGTACTTC
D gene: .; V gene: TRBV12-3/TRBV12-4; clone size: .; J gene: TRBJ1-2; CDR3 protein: CASSLEENYGYTF; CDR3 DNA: TGTGCCAGCAGTCTTGAAGAGAACTATGGCTACACCTTC
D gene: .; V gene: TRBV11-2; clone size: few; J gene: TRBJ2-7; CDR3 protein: CASSLVGNSREQYF; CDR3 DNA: TGTGCCAGCAGCTTAGTAGGCAATTCGCGGGAGCAGTACTTC
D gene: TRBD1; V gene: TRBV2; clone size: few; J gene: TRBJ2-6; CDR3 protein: CASSKQGSPSGANVLTF; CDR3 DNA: TGTGCCAGCAGTAAACAGGGGTCCCCCTCTGGGGCCAACGTCCTGACTTTC
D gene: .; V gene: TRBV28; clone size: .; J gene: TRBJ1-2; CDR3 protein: CALLGNYCYTF; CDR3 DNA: TGTGCCCTGCTTGGAAACTATTGCTACACCTTC
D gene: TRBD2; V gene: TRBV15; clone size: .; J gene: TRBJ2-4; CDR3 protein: CATSHPASGGAKNIQYF; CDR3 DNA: TGTGCCACCAGCCATCCGGCTAGCGGGGGGGCCAAAAACATTCAGTACTTC
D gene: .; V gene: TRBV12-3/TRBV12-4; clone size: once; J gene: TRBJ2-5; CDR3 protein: CASSLKGIVETQYF; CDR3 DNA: TGTGCCAGCAGTTTAAAGGGGATAGTAGAGACCCAGTACTTC
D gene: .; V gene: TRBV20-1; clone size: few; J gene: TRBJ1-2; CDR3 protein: CSAPQGLNYGYTF; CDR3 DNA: TGCAGTGCTCCTCAGGGACTTAACTATGGCTACACCTTC
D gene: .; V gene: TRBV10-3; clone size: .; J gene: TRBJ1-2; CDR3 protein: CAISESGLGYTF; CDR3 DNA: TGTGCCATCAGTGAGTCGGGTCTTGGCTACACCTTC
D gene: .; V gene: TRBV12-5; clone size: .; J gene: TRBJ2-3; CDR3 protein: CASGLPPRRPSPTDTQYF; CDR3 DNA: TGTGCTAGTGGTTTGCCACCCCGTAGACCCAGCCCGACAGATACGCAGTATTTT
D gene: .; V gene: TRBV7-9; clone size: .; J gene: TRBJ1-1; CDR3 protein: CASSFPFGSIGDEAFF; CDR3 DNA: TGTGCCAGCAGCTTCCCTTTTGGTAGTATCGGGGACGAAGCTTTCTTT
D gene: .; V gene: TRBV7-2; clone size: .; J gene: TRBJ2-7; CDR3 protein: CASSRGGSSYEQYF; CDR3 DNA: TGTGCCAGCAGCCGAGGGGGGTCCTCCTACGAGCAGTACTTC
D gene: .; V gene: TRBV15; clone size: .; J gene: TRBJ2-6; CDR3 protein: CATGRSGANVLTF; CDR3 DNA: TGTGCCACCGGACGCTCTGGGGCCAACGTCCTGACTTTC
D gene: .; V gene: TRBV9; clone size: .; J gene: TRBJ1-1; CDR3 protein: CASSPLQGVNTEAFF; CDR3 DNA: TGTGCCAGCAGCCCCCTACAGGGTGTGAACACTGAAGCTTTCTTT
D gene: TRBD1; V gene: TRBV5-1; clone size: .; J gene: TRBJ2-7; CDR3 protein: CASSPGQALTYEQYF; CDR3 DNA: TGCGCCAGCAGCCCGGGACAGGCTCTAACCTACGAGCAGTACTTC
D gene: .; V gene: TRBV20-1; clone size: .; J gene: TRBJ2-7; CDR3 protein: CSAWEGARYEQYF; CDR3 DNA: TGCAGTGCCTGGGAGGGGGCGCGCTACGAGCAGTACTTC
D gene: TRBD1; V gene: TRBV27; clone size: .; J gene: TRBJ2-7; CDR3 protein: CASSPWGTEDYEQYF; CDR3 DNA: TGTGCCAGCTCCCCCTGGGGGACAGAAGACTACGAGCAGTACTTC
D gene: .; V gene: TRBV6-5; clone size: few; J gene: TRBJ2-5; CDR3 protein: CASNGQNQETQYF; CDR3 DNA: TGTGCCAGCAACGGACAGAACCAAGAGACCCAGTACTTC
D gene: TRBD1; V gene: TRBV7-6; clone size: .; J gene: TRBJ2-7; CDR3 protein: CASARDDRAYEQYF; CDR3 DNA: TGTGCCAGCGCTAGGGACGACAGGGCCTACGAGCAGTACTTC
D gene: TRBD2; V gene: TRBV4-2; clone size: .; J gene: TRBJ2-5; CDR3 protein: CASSQLAGGRQETQYF; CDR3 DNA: TGTGCCAGTAGCCAGTTAGCGGGGGGGCGGCAAGAGACCCAGTACTTC
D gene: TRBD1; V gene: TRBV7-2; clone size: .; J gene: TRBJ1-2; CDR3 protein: CASRPGQDGYTF; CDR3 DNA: TGTGCCAGCAGACCTGGACAGGATGGCTACACCTTC
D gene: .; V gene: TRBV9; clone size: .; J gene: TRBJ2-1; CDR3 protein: CASSVRGEGDNEQFF; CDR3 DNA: TGTGCCAGCAGCGTCCGGGGGGAGGGGGACAATGAGCAGTTCTTC
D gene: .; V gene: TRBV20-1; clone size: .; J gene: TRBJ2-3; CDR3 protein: CSARPFASTDTQYF; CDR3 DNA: TGCAGTGCTAGACCCTTTGCTAGCACAGATACGCAGTATTTT
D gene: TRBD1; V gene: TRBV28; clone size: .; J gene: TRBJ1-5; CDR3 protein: CASSGLTGVSVPGNQPQHF; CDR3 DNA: TGTGCCAGCAGTGGATTGACAGGGGTATCGGTCCCCGGCAATCAGCCCCAGCATTTT
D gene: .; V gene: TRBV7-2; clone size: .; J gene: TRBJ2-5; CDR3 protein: CASSLGPEPEYQETQYF; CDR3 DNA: TGTGCCAGCAGCTTAGGGCCAGAACCGGAATACCAAGAGACCCAGTACTTC
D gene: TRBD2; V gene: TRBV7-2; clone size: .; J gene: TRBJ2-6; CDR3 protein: CASSRAGHSGANVLTF; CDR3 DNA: TGTGCCAGCAGCCGAGCGGGGCACTCTGGGGCCAACGTCCTGACTTTC
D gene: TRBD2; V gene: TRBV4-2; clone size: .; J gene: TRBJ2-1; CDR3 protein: CASSQVLAGGTYNEQFF; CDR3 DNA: TGTGCCAGCAGCCAAGTTTTAGCGGGGGGGACATACAATGAGCAGTTCTTC
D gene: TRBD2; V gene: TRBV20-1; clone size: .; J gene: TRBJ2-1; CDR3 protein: CSARLAGLYNEQFF; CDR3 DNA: TGCAGTGCAAGACTAGCGGGGCTTTACAATGAGCAGTTCTTC
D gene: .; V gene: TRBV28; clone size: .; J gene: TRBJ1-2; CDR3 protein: CASSFPQINYGYTF; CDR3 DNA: TGTGCCAGCAGTTTCCCTCAGATTAACTATGGCTACACCTTC
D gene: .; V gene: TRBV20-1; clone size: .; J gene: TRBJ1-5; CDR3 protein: CSARRGQGNQPQHF; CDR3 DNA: TGCAGTGCTAGGCGGGGGCAGGGGAATCAGCCCCAGCATTTT
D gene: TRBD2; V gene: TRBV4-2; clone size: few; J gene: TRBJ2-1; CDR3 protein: CASSQGLGGEQFF; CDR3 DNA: TGTGCCAGCAGCCAGGGACTAGGAGGTGAGCAGTTCTTC
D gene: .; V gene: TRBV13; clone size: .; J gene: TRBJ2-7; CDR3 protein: CASSFAGRASYEQYF; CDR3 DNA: TGTGCCAGCAGCTTTGCGGGCAGGGCATCCTACGAGCAGTACTTC
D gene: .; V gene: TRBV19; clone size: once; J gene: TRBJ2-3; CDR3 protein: CASSTDWRASTDTQYF; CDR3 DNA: TGTGCCAGTAGTACCGATTGGCGGGCTAGCACAGATACGCAGTATTTT